This T cell receptor (beta chain) was profiled in a study of blood T cell repertoires in COVID-19. Germline trimming cut 8 bases from V and 3 bases from J; bases unmatched to any gene: 4. The CDR3 loop spans 13 amino acids. Germline V CDR1 and CDR2: KGHSH, LQKENI. The assay was immunoSEQ multiplex PCR, and TCRdb's table has in-frame clones only and misses some. The data contain some 140,000 clones, approximately 86% of them singletons. V gene TRBV18 combines with J gene TRBJ2-3; 8 bases fit TRBD1. The material sequenced was peripheral blood. The source is a woman aged 45 to 65 who had recovered from COVID-19. The DNA for the CDR3 is TGTGCCAGCACGGACAGGGCGACAGATACGCAGTATTTT. As protein: CASTDRATDTQYF.